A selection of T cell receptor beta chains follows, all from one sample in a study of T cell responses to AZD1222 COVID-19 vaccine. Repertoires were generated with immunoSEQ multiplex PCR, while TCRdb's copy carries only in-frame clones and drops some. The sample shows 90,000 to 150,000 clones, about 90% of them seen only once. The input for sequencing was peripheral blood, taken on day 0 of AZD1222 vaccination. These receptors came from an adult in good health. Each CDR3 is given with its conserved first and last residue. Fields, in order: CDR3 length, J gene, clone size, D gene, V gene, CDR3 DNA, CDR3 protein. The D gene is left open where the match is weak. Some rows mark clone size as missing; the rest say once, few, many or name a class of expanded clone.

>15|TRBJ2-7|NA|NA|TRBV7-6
TGTGCCAGCGCTCTTTCCAGCACAGGGACCTACGAGCAGTACTTC
CASALSSTGTYEQYF
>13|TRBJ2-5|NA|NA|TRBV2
TGTGCCAGCAGGGGCTTCGGGAAAGAGACCCAGTACTTC
CASRGFGKETQYF
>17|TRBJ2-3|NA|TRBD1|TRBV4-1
TGCGCCAGCAGCCAACAGGGACAGGCCCGAAGCACAGATACGCAGTATTTT
CASSQQGQARSTDTQYF
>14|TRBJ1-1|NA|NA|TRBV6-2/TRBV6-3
TGTGCCAGCAGTTACGCGAAAAGGGGAACTGAAGCTTTCTTT
CASSYAKRGTEAFF
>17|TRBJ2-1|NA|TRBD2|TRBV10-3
TGTGCCATCAGTGAGTCGATGGGCGGGGGGTCATACAATGAGCAGTTCTTC
CAISESMGGGSYNEQFF
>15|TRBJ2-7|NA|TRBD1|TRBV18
TGTGCCAGCTCACACGGACAGGGCCGGACCTACGAGCAGTACTTC
CASSHGQGRTYEQYF
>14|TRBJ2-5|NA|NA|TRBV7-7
TGTGCTAGCAGCTTAGCGCTAACCCAAGAGACCCAGTACTTC
CASSLALTQETQYF
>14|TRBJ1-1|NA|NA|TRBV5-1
TGCGCCAGCAGCGAGACAGCCATGAACACTGAAGCTTTCTTT
CASSETAMNTEAFF
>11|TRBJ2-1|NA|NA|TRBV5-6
TGTGCCAGCAGCGCTTACAATGAGCAGTTCTTC
CASSAYNEQFF
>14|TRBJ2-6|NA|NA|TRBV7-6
TGTGCCAGCAGCCCGGAAGCTGGGGCCAACGTCCTGACTTTC
CASSPEAGANVLTF
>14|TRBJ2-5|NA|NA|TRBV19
TGTGCCAGTAGTATATCACTGAGTGCGGAGACCCAGTACTTC
CASSISLSAETQYF
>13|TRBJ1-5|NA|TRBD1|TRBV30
TGTGCCTGGAGTATGACAGGGAGTCAGCCCCAGCATTTT
CAWSMTGSQPQHF
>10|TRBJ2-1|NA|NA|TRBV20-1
TGCAGTGCTGCCTACAATGAGCAGTTCTTC
CSAAYNEQFF
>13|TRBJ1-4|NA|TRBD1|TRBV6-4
TGTGCCAGCAGGGCCACAGGGGGCGAAAAACTGTTTTTT
CASRATGGEKLFF
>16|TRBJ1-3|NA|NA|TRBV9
TGTGCCAGCAGCGGTGAACAGGGAATGGCTGGAAACACCATATATTTT
CASSGEQGMAGNTIYF
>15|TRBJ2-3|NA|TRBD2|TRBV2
TGTGCCAGCAGTACTAGCGGGGGGGCCTCAGATACGCAGTATTTT
CASSTSGGASDTQYF
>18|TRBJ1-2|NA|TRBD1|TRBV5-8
TGTGCCAGCAGCCATACGGGGACAGGGTTATCGGGCGGCTATGGCTACACCTTC
CASSHTGTGLSGGYGYTF
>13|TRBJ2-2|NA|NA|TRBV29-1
TGCAGCGTTGAGAAATGGGACACCGGGGAGCTGTTTTTT
CSVEKWDTGELFF
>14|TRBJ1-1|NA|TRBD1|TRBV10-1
TGCGCCAGCACCGCCGGGACAGGGAACACTGAAGCTTTCTTT
CASTAGTGNTEAFF
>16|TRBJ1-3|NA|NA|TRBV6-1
TGTGCCAGCAGTGAAGCGGGGTACGCTAGTAGAAACACCATATATTTT
CASSEAGYASRNTIYF
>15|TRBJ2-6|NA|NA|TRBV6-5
TGTGCCAGCAGTTACCCGGAAATCGGGGCCAACGTCCTGACTTTC
CASSYPEIGANVLTF
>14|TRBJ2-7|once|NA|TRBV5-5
TGTGCCAGCAGCTTGGAGGCGGTCAGTTACGAGCAGTACTTC
CASSLEAVSYEQYF
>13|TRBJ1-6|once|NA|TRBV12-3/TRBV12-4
TGTGCCAGCAGTGGCAGAAGTTCCTCACCCCTCCACTTT
CASSGRSSSPLHF
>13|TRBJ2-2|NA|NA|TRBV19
TGTGCCAGTAGTACTCCAACGGCCGGGGAGCTGTTTTTT
CASSTPTAGELFF
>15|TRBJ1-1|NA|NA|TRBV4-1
TGCGCCAGCAGCCCAGACTCAGGGTTTTTCACTGAAGCTTTCTTT
CASSPDSGFFTEAFF
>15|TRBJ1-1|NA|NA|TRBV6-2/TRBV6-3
TGTGCCAGCAGTTGGATGGCCAGGGGGAACACTGAAGCTTTCTTT
CASSWMARGNTEAFF
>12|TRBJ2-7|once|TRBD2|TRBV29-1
TGCAGCGTTGATAGGGGAGGGGACGAGCAGTACTTC
CSVDRGGDEQYF
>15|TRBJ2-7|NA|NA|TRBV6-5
TGTGCCAGCAGCCTTACAGTGGGCTCGGTCTACGAGCAGTACTTC
CASSLTVGSVYEQYF
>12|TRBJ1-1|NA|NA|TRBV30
TGTGCCTGGAGTGAAGTCGTCAGTGAAGCTTTCTTT
CAWSEVVSEAFF
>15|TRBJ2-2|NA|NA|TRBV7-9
TGTGCCAGCAGCTTGGGACAACGGGGTACCGGGGAGCTGTTTTTT
CASSLGQRGTGELFF
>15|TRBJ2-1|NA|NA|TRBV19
TGTGCCAGTAGTAAGCCGGGGGTCTCCTACAATGAGCAGTTCTTC
CASSKPGVSYNEQFF
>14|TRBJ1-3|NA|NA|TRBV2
TGTGCCAGCAGAGAAACTATCTCTGGAAACACCATATATTTT
CASRETISGNTIYF
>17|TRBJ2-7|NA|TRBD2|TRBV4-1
TGCGCCAGCAGCCAAGATGGGATAGCGGGGTTTCCCTACGAGCAGTACTTC
CASSQDGIAGFPYEQYF
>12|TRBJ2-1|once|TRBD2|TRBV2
TGTGCCAGCAGCGTCGGGGGGGAAGAGCAGTTCTTC
CASSVGGEEQFF
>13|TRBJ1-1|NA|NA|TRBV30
TGTGCCTGGAGCCGCGGTGAGGGGTTCGGAGCTTTCTTT
CAWSRGEGFGAFF
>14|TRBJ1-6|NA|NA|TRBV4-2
TGTGCCAGCAGCCAAAACACGAATAATTCACCCCTCCACTTT
CASSQNTNNSPLHF